Presented here are 5 T cell receptor beta chains from one specimen sequenced in a study of glioma-infiltrating T cells after dendritic cell vaccination. TCRdb keeps only in-frame clones here, not all; method: immunoSEQ multiplex PCR. The sample yields about 92,000 clones, 86% seen once. The sample consisted of blood, taken before dendritic cell vaccination. The receptor set was obtained from a human donor with glioblastoma.

The chain links TRBV5-4 to TRBJ1-6; D gene ambiguous. Trimming shortened V by 0 bases and J by 4 bases, and 8 bases separated the two germline ends. CDR3 length equals 15 residues. CDR1 SGHNT and CDR2 YYREEE come from the germline V gene (reference sequence). The CDR3 loop is CASSLGAPYNSPLHF. CDR3 DNA: TGTGCCAGCAGCTTGGGGGCCCCGTATAATTCACCCCTCCACTTT.

This clone was detected a few times. The chain combines TRBV6-5 with TRBJ1-6; 10 bases match TRBD1. This CDR3 has 15 amino acids. Germline V gives CDR1 MNHEY, CDR2 SVGAGI. V lost 6 bases and J lost 8; bases outside the gene matches: 7. This chain's CDR3 is CASRRQGAFHSPLHF. CDR3 bases: TGTGCCAGCAGGCGACAGGGGGCCTTTCATTCACCCCTCCACTTT.

The V and J genes are TRBV6-5 and TRBJ2-3; 7 bases are shared with TRBD2. The CDR3 length is 13 residues. Germline CDR1 and CDR2: MNHEY and SVGAGI. J was trimmed by 2 bases and V by 6 bases; bases with no gene match: 2. The CDR3 loop is CASRRGNTDTQYF. CDR3 in DNA: TGTGCCAGCAGGCGGGGGAACACAGATACGCAGTATTTT.

The chain recombines TRBV5-8 with TRBJ2-7; D unresolved. The CDR3 contains 14 residues. V lost 0 bases and J 11 bases, leaving 18 bases between the germline ends. Germline CDR1 and CDR2: SGHTS and YDEGEE. In DNA, the CDR3 is TGTGCCAGCAGCTTGGGCCCACCGAGGTATGTCGAGTACTTC. This encodes CASSLGPPRYVEYF. Drawing the rest from reference TRBV5-8 and TRBJ2-7, the complete variable domain is EAGVTQSPTHLIKTRGQQATLRCSPISGHTSVYWYQQALGLGLQFLLWYDEGEERNRGNFPPRFSGRQFPNYSSELNVNALELEDSALYLCASSLGPPRYVEYFGPGTRLTVT.

V usage is TRBV11-2 and J usage is TRBJ2-4; 9 nucleotides line up with TRBD2. Trimming removed 3 bases from V and 1 base from J; junction bases left unmatched: 10. Germline V gives CDR1 SGHAT, CDR2 FQNNGV. This CDR3 comprises 18 residues. CDR3 in amino acids: CASSFAIAGALAKNIQYF. CDR3 bases: TGTGCCAGCAGCTTCGCCATAGCGGGAGCACTTGCCAAAAACATTCAGTACTTC.